The entry below describes one TCR beta chain. This table comes from immunoSEQ multiplex PCR, and its TCRdb copy is limited to in-frame clones, with some not included. The sample contains more than 80,000 clones, roughly nine tenths of which appear only once. Unmatched junction bases numbered 2, after V lost 0 bases and J lost 7 bases. The CDR3 has 14 amino acids. Germline assignment: CDR1 MNHEY and CDR2 SMNVEV (reference sequence). This record belongs to a study of OX40 agonist ivuxolimab in advanced cancers. The sequence was obtained from an adult with an advanced solid tumor such as melanoma, head and neck, liver or kidney cancer. The sample here was CD4+ or CD8+ T cells sorted from blood, taken in a trial of the OX40 agonist ivuxolimab. The genes are TRBV27 and TRBJ1-4; 7 bases match TRBD1. Here the CDR3 DNA reads TGTGCCAGCAGTTTATCCCCAGGGGGTGAAAAACTGTTTTTT. Amino acids: CASSLSPGGEKLFF.